This T cell receptor beta chain is from a study of vaccination and CD4 T cells after COVID-19. Study-wide background: The stimulus for the cells was overlapping spike peptides derived from SARS-CoV-2, HCoV-NL63, HCoV-OC43 and HCoV-229E. Overall study results and limits: The median count of SARS-CoV-2-reactive clonotypes rose from approximately 21 to 40, not significantly.

The J segment lost 3 bases and the V segment lost 3 bases, leaving 3 bases of the junction unmatched. CDR3 size: 14 residues. Sequencing of DNA taken from cultured CD4+ T cells relied on the Oncomine TCR Beta short-read assay. TCRdb reanalysed the PCR reads using MiXCR and keeps one entry per CDR3 protein. The sample yields 3,000 to 3,500 distinct CDR3 sequences, 20% to 30% seen once. Treatment specified: roughly 10-day PBMC culture with coronavirus spike peptide pools or control peptides (ViraFEST assay). One should note that the unexposed donor's CD4+ T cells were collected before the COVID-19 pandemic (2011-2018). Each well held two million PBMCs in IL-2 (around 9.7 IU/ml) medium with 10 ug/ml peptide pools. Subject to cell availability, CD4+ T cells from unexposed donors were probed with SARS-CoV-2 S/N and four cold-coronavirus spikes. This clonotype was seen a handful of times. Its antigen is currently unknown.

The sequencing input was CD4+ T cells from blood, cultured in vitro. The chain is built from TRBV12-3 or TRBV12-4 and TRBJ2-3, with 7 positions matching TRBD2. The source is a human donor in good health. The CDR3, as DNA: TGTGCCAGCAGTTTGCTAGCGGTAACAGATACGCAGTATTTT. As protein: CASSLLAVTDTQYF.